The T cell receptor beta chain under discussion was sequenced for a study of T cell responses to AZD1222 COVID-19 vaccine. The study's findings and limits: Reports say nearly half of spike-specific TCRs go after unmutated variant regions. It was only 6 or 7 AZD1222 recipients who were seropositive at baseline. Vaccine-related CD4 TCRs covered spike, predominating at 160-218 and 743-854.

The trim removed 4 bases at V and 2 bases at J, leaving 7 bases unmatched. In germline, CDR1 is KGHSH, CDR2 LQKENI. CDR3 length: 16 amino acids. Turning to this clone: Its antigen is not known.

Second doses that came at about 4 or about 12 weeks were put together. Assay used: immunoSEQ multiplex PCR; TCRdb lists only in-frame clones, some missing. This sample has tens of thousands of clones, with approximately 92% found just once. The source was peripheral blood, collected 28 days after the second AZD1222 dose. The TCR was taken from an adult who received the AZD1222 COVID-19 vaccine. The rearrangement links TRBV18 to TRBJ1-5, with 8 nucleotides matching TRBD1. Here the CDR3 reads CASSLTGGRGNQPQHF. The DNA of the CDR3 is TGTGCCAGCTCACTTACAGGGGGAAGGGGCAATCAGCCCCAGCATTTT. The full variable domain, its missing parts supplied by reference TRBV18 and TRBJ1-5, is NAGVMQNPRHLVRRRGQEARLRCSPMKGHSHVYWYRQLPEEGLKFMVYLQKENIIDESGMPKERFSAEFPKEGPSILRIQQVVRGDSAAYFCASSLTGGRGNQPQHFGDGTRLSIL.